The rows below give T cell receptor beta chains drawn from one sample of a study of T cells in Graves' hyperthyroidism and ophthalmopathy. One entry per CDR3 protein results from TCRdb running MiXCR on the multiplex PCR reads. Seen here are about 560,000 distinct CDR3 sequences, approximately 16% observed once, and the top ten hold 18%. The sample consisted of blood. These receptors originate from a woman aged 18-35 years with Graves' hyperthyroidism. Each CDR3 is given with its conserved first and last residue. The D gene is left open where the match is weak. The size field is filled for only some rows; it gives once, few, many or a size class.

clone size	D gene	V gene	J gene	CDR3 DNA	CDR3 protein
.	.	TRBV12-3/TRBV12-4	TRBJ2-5	TGTGCCAGCAGTTTGCTGTTTGAGACCCAGTACTTC	CASSLLFETQYF
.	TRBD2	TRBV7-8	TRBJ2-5	TGTGCCAGCAGCCCGGACCCCACCGGGGGGGCCCAAGAGACCCAGTACTTC	CASSPDPTGGAQETQYF
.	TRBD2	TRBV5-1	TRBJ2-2	TGCGCCAGCAGCTTGGGACTAGCGTCGAACACCGGGGATCTGTTTTTT	CASSLGLASNTGDLFF
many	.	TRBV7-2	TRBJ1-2	TGTGCCAGCAGCCCTGAGGACCGATTTCATGGCTACACCTTC	CASSPEDRFHGYTF
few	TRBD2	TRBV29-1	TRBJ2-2	TGCAGCGCTGGAGCGGGGAAGCACACCGGGGAGCTGTTTTTT	CSAGAGKHTGELFF
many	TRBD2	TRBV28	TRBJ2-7	TGTGCCAGCAGTACCCGTAGCGGGAGGGCCTACGAGCAGTACTTC	CASSTRSGRAYEQYF
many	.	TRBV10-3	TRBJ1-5	TGTGCCATCAGTGAGTCGGGGAACAATCAGCCCCAGCATTTT	CAISESGNNQPQHF
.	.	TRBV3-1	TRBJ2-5	TGTGCCAGCAGCCAAGTCAGGGGAAGACAAGAGACCCAGTACTTC	CASSQVRGRQETQYF
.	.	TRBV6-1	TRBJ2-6	TGTGCCAGCAGTGAAGAGGACTCTGGGGCCAACGTCCTGACTTTC	CASSEEDSGANVLTF
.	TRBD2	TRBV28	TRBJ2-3	TGTGCCAGCATACTACGGGGGGGGGGCACAGATACGCAGTATTTT	CASILRGGGTDTQYF
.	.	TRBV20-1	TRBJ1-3	TGCAGTGCTACACCCAAGACACTTACTGGAAACACCATATATTTT	CSATPKTLTGNTIYF
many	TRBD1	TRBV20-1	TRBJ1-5	TGCAGTGCTAGGAGGGACAGGGGGCATTTTGGCAATCAGCCCCAGCATTTT	CSARRDRGHFGNQPQHF
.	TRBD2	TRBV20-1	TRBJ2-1	TGCAGTGCTAAGGACAGGGGACTAGCGGGAGGGCCGAGGGGCAACAATGAGCAGTTCTTC	CSAKDRGLAGGPRGNNEQFF
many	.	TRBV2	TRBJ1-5	TGTGCCAGTGGATGGGACGGAGAGGCTAGCAATCAGCCCCAGCATTTT	CASGWDGEASNQPQHF
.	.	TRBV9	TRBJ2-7	TGTGCCAGCAGCGTAGGACAGGGAGGATACGAGCAGTACTTC	CASSVGQGGYEQYF
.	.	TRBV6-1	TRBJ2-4	TGTGCCAGCAGTACAGGGTTAGACAAAAACATTCAGTACTTC	CASSTGLDKNIQYF
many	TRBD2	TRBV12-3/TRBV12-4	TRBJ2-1	TGTGCCAGCAGTTTCCTAGCGGGGGGGCAGTTAGAGCAGTTCTTC	CASSFLAGGQLEQFF
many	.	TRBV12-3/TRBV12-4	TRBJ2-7	TGTGCCAGCAGTTTACGATTCGGCAAGAGCTCCTACGAGCAGTACTTC	CASSLRFGKSSYEQYF
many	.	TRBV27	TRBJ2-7	TGTGCCAGCAGTCAATACAGGGCCAGGGAGCAAGCCTACGAGCAGTACTTC	CASSQYRAREQAYEQYF
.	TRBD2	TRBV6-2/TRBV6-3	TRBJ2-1	TGTGCCGGCAGTTACTCTGCTCTGACTAGCGGGGGGGCCAGTTGGCATGAGCAGTTCTTC	CAGSYSALTSGGASWHEQFF
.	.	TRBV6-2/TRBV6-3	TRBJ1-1	TGTGCCAGCAGTTACTCGAGGGGAGAGAACACTGAAGCTTTCTTT	CASSYSRGENTEAFF
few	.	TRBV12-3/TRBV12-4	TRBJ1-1	TGTGCCAGCAGTTTAGTTAGGGGTGGGGCTTTCTTT	CASSLVRGGAFF
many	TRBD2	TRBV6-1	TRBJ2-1	TGTGCCAGCAGACTTCTAGCGGGAGTTAACAATGAGCAGTTCTTC	CASRLLAGVNNEQFF
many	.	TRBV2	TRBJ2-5	TGTGCCAGCAGTGGGGTGGTTGGACGGCCCAATAAAGAGACCCAGTACTTC	CASSGVVGRPNKETQYF
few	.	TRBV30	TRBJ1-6	TGTGCCTGGAGTAGGGCCGATAATTCACCCCTCCACTTT	CAWSRADNSPLHF
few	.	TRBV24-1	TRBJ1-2	TGTGCCACCAGTGACCGGTGGGGGGGACAAGATGGCTACACCTTC	CATSDRWGGQDGYTF
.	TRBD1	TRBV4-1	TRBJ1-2	TGCGCCAGCAGCCAAGAGGTAGGGGGCTACTATGGCTACACCTTC	CASSQEVGGYYGYTF
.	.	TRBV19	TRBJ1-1	TGTGCCAGTAGTATAGGGCCAATGAACACTGAAGCTTTCTTT	CASSIGPMNTEAFF
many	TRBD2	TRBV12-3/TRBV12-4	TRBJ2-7	TGTGCCAGCAGCACGACTAGCGGGAATTACGAGCAGTACTTC	CASSTTSGNYEQYF
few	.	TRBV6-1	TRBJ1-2	TGTGCCAGCAGTGAATGGGGCGGGGGTCGCTACACCTTC	CASSEWGGGRYTF